The source of this T cell receptor (beta chain) is a study of blood T cell repertoires in COVID-19. Across the whole study: Samples of COVID-19 (acute and convalescent) were obtained from the United States, Italy and Spain. From T cells, B-cell-depleted T cells, or PBMCs came the material, which was cDNA or gDNA.

In the original workflow: Reference gene primer amplification gave nucleated cell count estimates. The table came from immunoSEQ multiplex PCR; TCRdb's copy has only in-frame clones and leaves some out. The V and J calls and clone size come from that table; D and trimming were worked out from the DNA. The sample holds nearly 110,000 clones; under 90% are singletons and the top ten take more than 13%. Sequencing was done on a sample of peripheral blood. This receptor was identified in a woman in her sixties with acute or convalescent COVID-19.

CDR3 in DNA: TGTGCCAGCAGGGGCGGACAGGGGGGGTCCTACGAGCAGTACTTC. Translated, it gives CASRGGQGGSYEQYF. The rearrangement uses TRBV27 and TRBJ2-7, with 10 bases matching TRBD1. Germline CDR1 is MNHEY and CDR2 is SMNVEV (reference sequence). The ends lost 6 bases at V and 1 base at J; junction bases unmatched: 6. This CDR3 has 15 amino acids.